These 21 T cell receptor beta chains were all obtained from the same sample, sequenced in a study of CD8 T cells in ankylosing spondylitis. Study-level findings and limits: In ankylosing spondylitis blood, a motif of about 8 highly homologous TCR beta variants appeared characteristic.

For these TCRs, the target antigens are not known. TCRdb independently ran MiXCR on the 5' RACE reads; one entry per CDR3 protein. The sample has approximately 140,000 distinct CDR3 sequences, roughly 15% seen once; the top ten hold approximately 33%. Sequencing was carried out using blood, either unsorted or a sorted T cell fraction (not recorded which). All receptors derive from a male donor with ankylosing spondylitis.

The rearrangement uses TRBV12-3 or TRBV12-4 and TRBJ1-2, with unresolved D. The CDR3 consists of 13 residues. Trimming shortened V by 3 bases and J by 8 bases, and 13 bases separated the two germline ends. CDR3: CASSFGPFVGYTF. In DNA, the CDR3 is TGTGCCAGCAGTTTCGGCCCTTTTGTCGGCTACACCTTC.

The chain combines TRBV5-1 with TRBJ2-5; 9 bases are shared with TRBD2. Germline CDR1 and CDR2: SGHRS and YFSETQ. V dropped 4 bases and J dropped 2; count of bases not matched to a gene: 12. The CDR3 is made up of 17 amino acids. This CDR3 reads CASSRGVGAGGQETQYF. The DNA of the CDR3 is TGCGCCAGCAGCCGAGGTGTTGGAGCGGGAGGACAAGAGACCCAGTACTTC.

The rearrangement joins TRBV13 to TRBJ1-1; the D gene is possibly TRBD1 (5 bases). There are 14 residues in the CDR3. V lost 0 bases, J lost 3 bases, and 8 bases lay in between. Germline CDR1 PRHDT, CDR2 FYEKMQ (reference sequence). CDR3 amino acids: CASSLGRGHTEAFF. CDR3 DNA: TGTGCCAGCAGCTTAGGCCGGGGCCACACTGAAGCTTTCTTT.

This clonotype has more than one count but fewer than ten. The CDR3 nucleotides read TGTGCCAGCAGACAGAAACTAGTTAATCCGTTCAATGAGCAGTTCTTC. Its protein is CASRQKLVNPFNEQFF. The genes are TRBV28 and TRBJ2-1; possible D gene TRBD2, 5 bases. The CDR3 length is 16 residues. V was shortened by 6 bases and J by 6 bases, with 21 bases between the two germline ends. The V gene's germline CDR1 is MDHEN and CDR2 SYDVKM.

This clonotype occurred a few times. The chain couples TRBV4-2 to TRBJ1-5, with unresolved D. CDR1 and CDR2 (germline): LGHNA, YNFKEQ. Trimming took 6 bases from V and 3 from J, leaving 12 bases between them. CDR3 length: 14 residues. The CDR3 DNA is TGTGCCAGCAGTCACGGCGGATCCAATCAGCCCCAGCATTTT. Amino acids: CASSHGGSNQPQHF.

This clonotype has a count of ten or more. The CDR3 is CASSHGTSYNEQFF. The CDR3 DNA reads TGCGCCAGCAGCCACGGGACTAGCTACAATGAGCAGTTCTTC. This chain connects TRBV4-1 to TRBJ2-1; 8 bases map to TRBD2. The CDR3 length is 14 residues. V shed 3 bases and J 3 bases; nucleotides not matched to a gene: 1. Germline V gene lookup returns CDR1 MGHRA and CDR2 YSYEKL.

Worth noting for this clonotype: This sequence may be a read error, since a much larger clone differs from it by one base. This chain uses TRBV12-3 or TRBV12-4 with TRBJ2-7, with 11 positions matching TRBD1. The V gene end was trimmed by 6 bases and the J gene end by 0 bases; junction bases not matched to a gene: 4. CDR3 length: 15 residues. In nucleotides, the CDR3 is TGTGCCAGCAGCTTCGGGACAGGGGGCTCCTACGAGCAGTACTTC. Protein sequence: CASSFGTGGSYEQYF.

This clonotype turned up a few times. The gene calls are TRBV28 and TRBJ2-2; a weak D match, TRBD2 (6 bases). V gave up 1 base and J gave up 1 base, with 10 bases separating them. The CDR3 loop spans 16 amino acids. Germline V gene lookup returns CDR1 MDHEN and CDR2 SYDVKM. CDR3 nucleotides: TGTGCCAGCAGTTTATTAGCGGAAGAGAACACCGGGGAGCTGTTTTTT. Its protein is CASSLLAEENTGELFF. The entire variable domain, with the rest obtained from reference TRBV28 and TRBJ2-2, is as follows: DVKVTQSSRYLVKRTGEKVFLECVQDMDHENMFWYRQDPGLGLRLIYFSYDVKMKEKGDIPEGYSVSREKKERFSLILESASTNQTSMYLCASSLLAEENTGELFFGEGSRLTVL.

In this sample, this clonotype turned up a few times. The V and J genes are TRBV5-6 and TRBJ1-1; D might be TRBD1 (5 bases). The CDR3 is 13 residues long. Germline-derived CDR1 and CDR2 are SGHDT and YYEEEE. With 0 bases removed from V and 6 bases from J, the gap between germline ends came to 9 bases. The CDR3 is CASSLAEGPEAFF. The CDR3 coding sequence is TGTGCCAGCAGCTTGGCCGAGGGACCTGAAGCTTTCTTT.

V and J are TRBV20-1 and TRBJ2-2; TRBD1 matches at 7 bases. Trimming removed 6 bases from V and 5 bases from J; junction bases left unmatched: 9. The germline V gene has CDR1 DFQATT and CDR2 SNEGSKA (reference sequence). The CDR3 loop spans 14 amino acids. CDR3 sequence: CSAPDRLETGELFF. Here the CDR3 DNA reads TGCAGTGCCCCGGACAGGCTGGAAACCGGGGAGCTGTTTTTT.

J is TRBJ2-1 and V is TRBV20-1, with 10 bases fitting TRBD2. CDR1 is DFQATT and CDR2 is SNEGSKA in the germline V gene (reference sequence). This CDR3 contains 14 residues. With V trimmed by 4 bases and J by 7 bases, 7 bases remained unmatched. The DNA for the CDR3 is TGCAGTGCTACAAAGCGGGAGGGCCATAATGAGCAGTTCTTC. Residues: CSATKREGHNEQFF.

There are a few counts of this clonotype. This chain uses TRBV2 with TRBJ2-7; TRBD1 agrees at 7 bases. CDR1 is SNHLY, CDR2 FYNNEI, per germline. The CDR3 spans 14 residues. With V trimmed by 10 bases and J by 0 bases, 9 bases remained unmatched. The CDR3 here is CATGTARSSYEQYF. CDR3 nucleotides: TGTGCCACCGGGACAGCGCGAAGCTCCTACGAGCAGTACTTC.

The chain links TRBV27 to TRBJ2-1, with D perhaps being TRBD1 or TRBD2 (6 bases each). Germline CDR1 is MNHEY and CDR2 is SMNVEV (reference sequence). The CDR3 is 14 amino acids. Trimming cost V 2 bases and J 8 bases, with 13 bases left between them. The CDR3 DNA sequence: TGTGCCAGCAGTTTAACGGGGGCAGTGGATGAGCAGTTCTTC. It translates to CASSLTGAVDEQFF.

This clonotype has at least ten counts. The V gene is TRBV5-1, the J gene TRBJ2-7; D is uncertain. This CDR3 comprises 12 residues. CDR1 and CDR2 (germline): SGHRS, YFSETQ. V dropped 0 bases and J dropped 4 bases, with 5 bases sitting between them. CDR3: CASSLVQYEQYF. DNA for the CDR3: TGCGCCAGCAGCTTGGTACAGTACGAGCAGTACTTC. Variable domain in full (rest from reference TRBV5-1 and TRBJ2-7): KAGVTQTPRYLIKTRGQQVTLSCSPISGHRSVSWYQQTPGQGLQFLFEYFSETQRNKGNFPGRFSGRQFSNSRSEMNVSTLELGDSALYLCASSLVQYEQYFGPGTRLTVT.

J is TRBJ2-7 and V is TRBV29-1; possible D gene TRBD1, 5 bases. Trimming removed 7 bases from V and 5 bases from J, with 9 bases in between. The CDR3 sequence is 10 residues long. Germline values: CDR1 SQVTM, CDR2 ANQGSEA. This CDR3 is CSGLGDEQYF. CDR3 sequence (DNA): TGCAGCGGCCTAGGGGACGAGCAGTACTTC.

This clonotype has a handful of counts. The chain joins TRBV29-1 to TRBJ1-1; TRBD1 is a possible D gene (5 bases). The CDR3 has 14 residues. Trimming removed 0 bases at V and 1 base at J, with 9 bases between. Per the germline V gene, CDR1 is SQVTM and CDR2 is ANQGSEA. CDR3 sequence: CSVEDLGGNTEAFF. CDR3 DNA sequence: TGCAGCGTTGAAGATCTGGGGGGGAACACTGAAGCTTTCTTT. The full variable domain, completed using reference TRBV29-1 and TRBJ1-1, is SAVISQKPSRDICQRGTSLTIQCQVDSQVTMMFWYRQQPGQSLTLIATANQGSEATYESGFVIDKFPISRPNLTFSTLTVSNMSPEDSSIYLCSVEDLGGNTEAFFGQGTRLTVV.

The chain's CDR3 is CASSFSGIEQYF. The CDR3 DNA reads TGTGCCAGCAGTTTCTCGGGAATCGAGCAGTACTTC. This chain links TRBV28 with TRBJ2-7; D might be TRBD2 (5 bases). The CDR3 extends over 12 amino acids. Trimming stripped 3 bases from V and 6 bases from J, with 9 bases between. Germline CDR1 is MDHEN and CDR2 is SYDVKM.

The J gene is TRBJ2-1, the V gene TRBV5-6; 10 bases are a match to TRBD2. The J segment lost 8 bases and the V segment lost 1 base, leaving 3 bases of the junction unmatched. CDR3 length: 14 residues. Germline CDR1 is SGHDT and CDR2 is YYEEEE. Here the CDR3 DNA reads TGTGCCAGCAGCTTGCCCCTAGCGGGAGATGAGCAGTTCTTC. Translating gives CASSLPLAGDEQFF.

The CDR3 region has the DNA TGTGCCAGCAGCTTCGTCCGGACTAGCGCCTACAATGAGCAGTTCTTC. Its translation is CASSFVRTSAYNEQFF. The V gene is TRBV7-9, the J gene TRBJ2-1; 9 bases line up with TRBD2. The V and J ends lost 3 bases and 2 bases, in that order; junction bases with no gene match: 5. The CDR3 has 16 amino acids. CDR1 and CDR2 (germline): SEHNR, FQNEAQ (reference sequence).

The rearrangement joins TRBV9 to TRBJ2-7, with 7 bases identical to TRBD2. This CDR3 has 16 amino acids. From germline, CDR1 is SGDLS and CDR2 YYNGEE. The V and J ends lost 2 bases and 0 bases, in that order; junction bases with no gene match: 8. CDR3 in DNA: TGTGCCAGCAGCGTGGGGAGGGCAGCTGCCTCCTACGAGCAGTACTTC. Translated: CASSVGRAAASYEQYF. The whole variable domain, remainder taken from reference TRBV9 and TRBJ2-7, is DSGVTQTPKHLITATGQRVTLRCSPRSGDLSVYWYQQSLDQGLQFLIQYYNGEERAKGNILERFSAQQFPDLHSELNLSSLELGDSALYFCASSVGRAAASYEQYFGPGTRLTVT.

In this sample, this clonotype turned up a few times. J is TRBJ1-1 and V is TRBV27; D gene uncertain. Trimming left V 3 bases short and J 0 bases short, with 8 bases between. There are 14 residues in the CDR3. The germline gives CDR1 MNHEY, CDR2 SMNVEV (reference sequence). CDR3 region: CASSLVRMNTEAFF. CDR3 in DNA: TGTGCCAGCAGTTTGGTAAGGATGAACACTGAAGCTTTCTTT.